This T cell receptor beta chain stems from a study of cytomegalovirus exposure and HLA in healthy donors. About the research overall: Roughly 77 million unique TCRs from HLA-typed donors made up an early data release. Study conclusions and caveats: The classifier reportedly diagnosed cytomegalovirus status with high sensitivity and specificity. Per a prior analysis, the majority of TCR beta V segments were productive roughly 87% or roughly 30% of the time.

Germline CDR1 reads SNHLY; CDR2 reads FYNNEI. The CDR3 is 13 amino acids. V was clipped by 6 bases and J by 5 bases, with 11 bases between them. Participants comprised healthy donors of bone marrow. The PCR used 60 Vbeta and 13 Jbeta primers. The table came from immunoSEQ multiplex PCR; TCRdb's copy has only in-frame clones and leaves some out. The table has some 190,000 clones, around 84% seen once. For this clone: Its antigen remains unknown.

The clonotype originates from a boy aged 2 to 9 in good health and CMV-seronegative. The gene calls are TRBV2 and TRBJ2-1; a weak D match, TRBD2 (5 bases). The sample was PBMCs. The CDR3 sequence is CASSIGVNNEQFF. CDR3 sequence (DNA): TGTGCCAGCAGCATCGGGGTAAACAATGAGCAGTTCTTC.